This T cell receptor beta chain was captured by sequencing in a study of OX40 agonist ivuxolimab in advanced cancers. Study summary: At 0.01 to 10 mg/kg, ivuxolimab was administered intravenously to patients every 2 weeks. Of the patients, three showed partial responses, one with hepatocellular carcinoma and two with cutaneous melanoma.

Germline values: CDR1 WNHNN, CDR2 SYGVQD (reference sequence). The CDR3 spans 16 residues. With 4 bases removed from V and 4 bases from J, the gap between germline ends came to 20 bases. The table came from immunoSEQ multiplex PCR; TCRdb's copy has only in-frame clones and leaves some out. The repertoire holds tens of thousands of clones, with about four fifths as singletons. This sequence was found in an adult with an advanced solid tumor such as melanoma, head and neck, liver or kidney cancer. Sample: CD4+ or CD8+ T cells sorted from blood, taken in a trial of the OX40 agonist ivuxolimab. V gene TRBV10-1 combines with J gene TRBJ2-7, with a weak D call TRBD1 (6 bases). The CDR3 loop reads CASSGARGPAGYEQYF. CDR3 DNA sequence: TGCGCCAGCAGTGGGGCCAGGGGCCCTGCAGGATACGAGCAGTACTTC.